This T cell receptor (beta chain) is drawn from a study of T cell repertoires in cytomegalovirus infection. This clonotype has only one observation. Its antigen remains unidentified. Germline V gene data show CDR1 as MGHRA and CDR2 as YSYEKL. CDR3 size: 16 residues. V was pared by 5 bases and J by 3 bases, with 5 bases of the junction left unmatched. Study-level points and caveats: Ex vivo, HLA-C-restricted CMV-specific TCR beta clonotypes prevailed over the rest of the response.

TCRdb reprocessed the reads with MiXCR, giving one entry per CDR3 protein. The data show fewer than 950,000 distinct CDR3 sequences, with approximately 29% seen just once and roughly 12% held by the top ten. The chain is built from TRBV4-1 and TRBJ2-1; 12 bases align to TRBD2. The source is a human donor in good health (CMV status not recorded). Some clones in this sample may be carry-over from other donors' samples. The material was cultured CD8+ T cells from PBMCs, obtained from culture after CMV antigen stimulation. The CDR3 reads CASSSSGGAVYNEQFF. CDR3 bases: TGCGCCAGCAGCTCTAGCGGGGGGGCGGTCTACAATGAGCAGTTCTTC.